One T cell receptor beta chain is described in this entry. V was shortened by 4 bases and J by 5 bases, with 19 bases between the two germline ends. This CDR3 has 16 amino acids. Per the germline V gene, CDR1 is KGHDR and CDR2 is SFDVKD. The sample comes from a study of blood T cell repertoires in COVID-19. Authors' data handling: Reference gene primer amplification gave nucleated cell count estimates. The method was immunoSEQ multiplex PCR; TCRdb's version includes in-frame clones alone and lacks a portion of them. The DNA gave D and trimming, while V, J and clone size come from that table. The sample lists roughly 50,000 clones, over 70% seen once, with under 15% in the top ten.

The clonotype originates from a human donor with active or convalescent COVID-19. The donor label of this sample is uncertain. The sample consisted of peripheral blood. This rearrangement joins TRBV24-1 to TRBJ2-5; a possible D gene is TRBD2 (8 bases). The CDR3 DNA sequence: TGTGCCACCAGTGACTCCAGGGGGACTAGACGGGAGACCCAGTACTTC. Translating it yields CATSDSRGTRRETQYF.